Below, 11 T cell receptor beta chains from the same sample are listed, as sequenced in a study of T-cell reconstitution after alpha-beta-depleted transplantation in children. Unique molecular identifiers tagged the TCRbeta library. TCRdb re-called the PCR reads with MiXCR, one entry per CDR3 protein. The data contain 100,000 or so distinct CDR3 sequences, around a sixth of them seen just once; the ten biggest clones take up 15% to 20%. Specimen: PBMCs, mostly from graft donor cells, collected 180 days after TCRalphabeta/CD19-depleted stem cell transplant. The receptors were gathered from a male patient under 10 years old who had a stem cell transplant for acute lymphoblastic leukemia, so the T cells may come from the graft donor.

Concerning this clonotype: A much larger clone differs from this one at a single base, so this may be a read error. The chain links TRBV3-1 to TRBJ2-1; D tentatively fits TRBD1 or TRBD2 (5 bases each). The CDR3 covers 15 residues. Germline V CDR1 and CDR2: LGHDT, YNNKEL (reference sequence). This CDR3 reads CACSHGTILNNEQFF. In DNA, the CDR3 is TGTGCCTGCAGCCATGGGACCATCCTCAACAATGAGCAGTTCTTC.

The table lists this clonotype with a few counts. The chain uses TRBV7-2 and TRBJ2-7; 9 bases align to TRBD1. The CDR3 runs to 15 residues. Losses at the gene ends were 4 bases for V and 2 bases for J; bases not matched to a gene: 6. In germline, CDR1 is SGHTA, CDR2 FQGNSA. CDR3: CASSSGTGSPYEQYF. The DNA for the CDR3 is TGTGCCAGCAGCTCCGGGACAGGGAGCCCCTACGAGCAGTACTTC.

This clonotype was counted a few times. The CDR3 loop reads CASSLGGTQSNYEQYF. DNA of the CDR3: TGCGCCAGCAGCTTGGGGGGTACACAGTCCAATTACGAGCAGTACTTC. J is TRBJ2-7 and V is TRBV5-1; D is unresolved. The CDR3 extends over 16 amino acids. Germline V gives CDR1 SGHRS, CDR2 YFSETQ. The V end was cut by 0 bases, the J end by 4 bases, with 17 bases between.

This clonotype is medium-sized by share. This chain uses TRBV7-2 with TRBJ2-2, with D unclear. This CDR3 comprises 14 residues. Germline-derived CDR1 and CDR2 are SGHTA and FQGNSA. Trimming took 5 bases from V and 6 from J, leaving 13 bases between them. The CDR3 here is CASSLLSFPGELFF. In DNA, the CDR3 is TGTGCCAGCAGCCTCCTCAGTTTCCCCGGGGAGCTGTTTTTT.

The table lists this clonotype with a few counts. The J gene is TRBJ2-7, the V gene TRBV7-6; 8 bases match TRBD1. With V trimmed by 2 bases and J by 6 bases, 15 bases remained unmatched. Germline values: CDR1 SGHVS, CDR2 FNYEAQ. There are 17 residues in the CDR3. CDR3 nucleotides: TGTGCCAGCAGCTTAAGCCCCACCAGGGGGCAGGGGGGCGAGCAGTACTTC. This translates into CASSLSPTRGQGGEQYF.

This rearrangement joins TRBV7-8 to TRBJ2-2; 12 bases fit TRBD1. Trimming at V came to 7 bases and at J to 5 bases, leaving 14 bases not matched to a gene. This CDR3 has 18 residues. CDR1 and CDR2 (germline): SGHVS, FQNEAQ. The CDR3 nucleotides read TGTGCCAGCACCCTAACCGGGACAGGGGGCATTATTACCGGGGAGCTGTTTTTT. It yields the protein CASTLTGTGGIITGELFF.

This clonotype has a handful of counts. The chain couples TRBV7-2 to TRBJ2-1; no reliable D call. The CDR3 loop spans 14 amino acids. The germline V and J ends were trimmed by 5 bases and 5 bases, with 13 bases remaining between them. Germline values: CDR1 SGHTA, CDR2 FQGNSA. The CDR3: CASSPSLGDNEQFF. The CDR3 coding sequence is TGTGCCAGCAGCCCCTCCCTGGGCGACAATGAGCAGTTCTTC.

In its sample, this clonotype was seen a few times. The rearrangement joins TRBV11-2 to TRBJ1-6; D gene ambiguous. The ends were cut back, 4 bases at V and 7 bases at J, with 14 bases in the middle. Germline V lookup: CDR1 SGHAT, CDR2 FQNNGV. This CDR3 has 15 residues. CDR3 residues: CASSSLTGKNSPLHF. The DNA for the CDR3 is TGTGCCAGCAGCTCGCTGACGGGGAAGAATTCACCCCTCCACTTT.

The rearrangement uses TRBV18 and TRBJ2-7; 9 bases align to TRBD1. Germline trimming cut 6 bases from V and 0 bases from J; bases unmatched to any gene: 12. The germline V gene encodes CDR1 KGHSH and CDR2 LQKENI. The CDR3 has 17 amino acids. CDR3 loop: CASSLTRTGDLSYEQYF. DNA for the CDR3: TGTGCCAGCTCCCTAACGCGGACAGGGGATCTCTCCTACGAGCAGTACTTC.

The CDR3 DNA reads TGCGCCAGCAAGGGCCTTTCCCGAAACACCGGGGAGCTGTTTTTT. This gives the protein CASKGLSRNTGELFF. The chain combines TRBV5-1 with TRBJ2-2; D ambiguous. In germline, CDR1 is SGHRS, CDR2 YFSETQ. This CDR3 spans 15 amino acids. V lost 6 bases and J 2 bases, leaving 14 bases between the germline ends. Looking up the rest from reference TRBV5-1 and TRBJ2-2 gives the full variable domain: KAGVTQTPRYLIKTRGQQVTLSCSPISGHRSVSWYQQTPGQGLQFLFEYFSETQRNKGNFPGRFSGRQFSNSRSEMNVSTLELGDSALYLCASKGLSRNTGELFFGEGSRLTVL.

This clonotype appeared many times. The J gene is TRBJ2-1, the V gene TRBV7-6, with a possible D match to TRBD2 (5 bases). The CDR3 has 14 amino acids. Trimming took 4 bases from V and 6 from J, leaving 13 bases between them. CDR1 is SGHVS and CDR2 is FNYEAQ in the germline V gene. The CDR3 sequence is CASSSPDSLNEQFF. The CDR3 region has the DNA TGTGCCAGCAGCTCCCCGGACTCACTCAATGAGCAGTTCTTC.